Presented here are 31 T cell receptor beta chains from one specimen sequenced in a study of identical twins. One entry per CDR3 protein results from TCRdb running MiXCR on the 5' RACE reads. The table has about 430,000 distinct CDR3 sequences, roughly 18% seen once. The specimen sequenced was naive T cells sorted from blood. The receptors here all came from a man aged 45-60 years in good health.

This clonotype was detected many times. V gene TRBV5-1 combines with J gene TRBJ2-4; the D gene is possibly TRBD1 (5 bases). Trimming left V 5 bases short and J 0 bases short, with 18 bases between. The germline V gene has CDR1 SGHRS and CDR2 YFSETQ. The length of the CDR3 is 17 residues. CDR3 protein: CASRDDFRVGAKNIQYF. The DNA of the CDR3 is TGCGCCAGCAGGGATGACTTCAGGGTCGGAGCCAAAAACATTCAGTACTTC.

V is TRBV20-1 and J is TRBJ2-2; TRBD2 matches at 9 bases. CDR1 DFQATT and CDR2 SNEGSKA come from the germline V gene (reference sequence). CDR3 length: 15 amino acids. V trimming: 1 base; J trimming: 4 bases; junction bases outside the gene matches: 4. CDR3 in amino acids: CSARASGKGTGELFF. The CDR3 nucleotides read TGCAGTGCTAGAGCTAGCGGGAAAGGCACCGGGGAGCTGTTTTTT.

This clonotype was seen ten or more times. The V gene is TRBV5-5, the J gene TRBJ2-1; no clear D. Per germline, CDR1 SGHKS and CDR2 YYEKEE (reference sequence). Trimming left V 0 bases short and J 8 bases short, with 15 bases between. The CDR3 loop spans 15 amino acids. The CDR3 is CASSLAISLVDEQFF. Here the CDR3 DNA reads TGTGCCAGCAGCTTGGCGATCTCTCTTGTGGATGAGCAGTTCTTC.

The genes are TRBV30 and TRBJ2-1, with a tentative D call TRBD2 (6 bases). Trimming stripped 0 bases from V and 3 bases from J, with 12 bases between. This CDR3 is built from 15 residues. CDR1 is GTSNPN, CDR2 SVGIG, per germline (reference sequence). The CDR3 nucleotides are TGTGCCTGGAGTGTGCTGACTAGGGACTACAATGAGCAGTTCTTC. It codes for CAWSVLTRDYNEQFF.

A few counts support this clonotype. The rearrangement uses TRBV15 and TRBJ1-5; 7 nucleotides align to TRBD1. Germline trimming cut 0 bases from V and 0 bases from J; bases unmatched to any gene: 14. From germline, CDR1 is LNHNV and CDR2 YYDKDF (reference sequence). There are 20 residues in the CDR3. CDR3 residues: CATSRDLGQGVQNSNQPQHF. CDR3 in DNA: TGTGCCACCAGCAGAGATCTGGGTCAGGGGGTTCAGAATAGCAATCAGCCCCAGCATTTT.

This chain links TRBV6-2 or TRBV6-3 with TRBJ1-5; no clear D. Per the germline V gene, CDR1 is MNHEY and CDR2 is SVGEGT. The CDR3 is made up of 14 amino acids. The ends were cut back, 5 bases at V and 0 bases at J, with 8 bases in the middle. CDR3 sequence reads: CASSRQPSNQPQHF. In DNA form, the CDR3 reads TGTGCCAGCAGTCGACAACCTAGCAATCAGCCCCAGCATTTT.

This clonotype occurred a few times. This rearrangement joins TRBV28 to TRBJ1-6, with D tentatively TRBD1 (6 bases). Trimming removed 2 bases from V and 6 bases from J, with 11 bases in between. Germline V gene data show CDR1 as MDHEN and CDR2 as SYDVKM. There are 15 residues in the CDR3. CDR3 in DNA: TGTGCCAGCAGTTTAGGGGGGGGCCTTAATTCACCCCTCCACTTT. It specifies CASSLGGGLNSPLHF.

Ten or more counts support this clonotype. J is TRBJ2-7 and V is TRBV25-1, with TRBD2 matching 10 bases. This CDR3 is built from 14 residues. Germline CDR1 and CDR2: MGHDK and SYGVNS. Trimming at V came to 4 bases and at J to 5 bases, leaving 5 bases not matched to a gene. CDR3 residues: CASSVGLAGDEQYF. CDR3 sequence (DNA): TGTGCCAGCAGTGTTGGCCTAGCGGGGGACGAGCAGTACTTC.

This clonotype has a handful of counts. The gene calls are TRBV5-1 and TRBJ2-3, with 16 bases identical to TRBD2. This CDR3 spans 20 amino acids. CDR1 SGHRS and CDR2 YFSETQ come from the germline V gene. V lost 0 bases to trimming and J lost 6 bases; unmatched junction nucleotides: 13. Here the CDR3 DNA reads TGCGCCAGCAGCTTGGCCTTAACCGGGACTAGCGGGAGGGCCAGGGATACGCAGTATTTT. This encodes CASSLALTGTSGRARDTQYF.

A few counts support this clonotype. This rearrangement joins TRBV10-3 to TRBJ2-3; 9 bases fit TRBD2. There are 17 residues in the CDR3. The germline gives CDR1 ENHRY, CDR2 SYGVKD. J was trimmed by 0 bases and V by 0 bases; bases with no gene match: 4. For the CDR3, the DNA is TGTGCCATCAGTGAGTCGACTAGCGGTGCTAGCACAGATACGCAGTATTTT. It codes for CAISESTSGASTDTQYF.

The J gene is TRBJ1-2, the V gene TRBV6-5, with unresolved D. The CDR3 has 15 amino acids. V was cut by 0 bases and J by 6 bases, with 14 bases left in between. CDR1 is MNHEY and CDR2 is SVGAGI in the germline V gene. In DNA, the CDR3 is TGTGCCAGCAGTTACTCCCCGGTCAGCGGGGATGGCTACACCTTC. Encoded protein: CASSYSPVSGDGYTF.

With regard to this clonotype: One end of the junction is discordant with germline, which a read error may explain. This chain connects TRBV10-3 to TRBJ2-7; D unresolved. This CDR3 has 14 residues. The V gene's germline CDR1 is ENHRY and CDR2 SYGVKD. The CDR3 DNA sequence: TGTCCCATCAGTGATTGGCGTTCCTCGACCGAGCAGTACTTC. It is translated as CPISDWRSSTEQYF.

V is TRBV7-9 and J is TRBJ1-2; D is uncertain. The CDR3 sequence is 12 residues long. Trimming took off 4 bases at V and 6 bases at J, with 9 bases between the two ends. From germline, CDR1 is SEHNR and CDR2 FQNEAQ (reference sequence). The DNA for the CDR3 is TGTGCCAGCAGCTGGGGATCGCATGGCTACACCTTC. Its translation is CASSWGSHGYTF.

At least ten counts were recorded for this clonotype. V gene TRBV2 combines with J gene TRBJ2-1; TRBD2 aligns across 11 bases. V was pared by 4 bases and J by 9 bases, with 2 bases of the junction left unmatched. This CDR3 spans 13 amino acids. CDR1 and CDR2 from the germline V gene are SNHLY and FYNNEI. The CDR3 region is CASSGLAGGEQFF. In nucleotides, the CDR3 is TGTGCCAGCAGTGGCCTAGCGGGAGGTGAGCAGTTCTTC.

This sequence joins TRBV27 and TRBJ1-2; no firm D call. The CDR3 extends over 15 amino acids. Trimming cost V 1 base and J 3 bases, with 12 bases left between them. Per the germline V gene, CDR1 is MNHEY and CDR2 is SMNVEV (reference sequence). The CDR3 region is CASSLLGGRHYGYTF. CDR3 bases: TGTGCCAGCAGTTTATTAGGAGGGAGGCACTATGGCTACACCTTC.

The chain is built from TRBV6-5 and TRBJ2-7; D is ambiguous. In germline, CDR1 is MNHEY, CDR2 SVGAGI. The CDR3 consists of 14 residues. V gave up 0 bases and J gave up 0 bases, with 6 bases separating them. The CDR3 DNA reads TGTGCCAGCAGTTACTCACAGTCCTCCTACGAGCAGTACTTC. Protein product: CASSYSQSSYEQYF.

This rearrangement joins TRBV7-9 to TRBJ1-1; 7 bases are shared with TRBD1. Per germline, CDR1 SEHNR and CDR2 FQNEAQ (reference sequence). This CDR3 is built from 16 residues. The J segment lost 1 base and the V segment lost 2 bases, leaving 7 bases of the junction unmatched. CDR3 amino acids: CASSLTAGGGNTEAFF. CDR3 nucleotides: TGTGCCAGCAGCTTAACGGCAGGGGGTGGGAACACTGAAGCTTTCTTT.

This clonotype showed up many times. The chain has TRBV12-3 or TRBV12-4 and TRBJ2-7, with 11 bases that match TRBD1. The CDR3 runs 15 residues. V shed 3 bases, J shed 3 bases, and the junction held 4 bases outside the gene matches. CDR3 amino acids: CASSLGTGGFYEQYF. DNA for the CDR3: TGTGCCAGCAGTTTGGGGACAGGGGGTTTCTACGAGCAGTACTTC.

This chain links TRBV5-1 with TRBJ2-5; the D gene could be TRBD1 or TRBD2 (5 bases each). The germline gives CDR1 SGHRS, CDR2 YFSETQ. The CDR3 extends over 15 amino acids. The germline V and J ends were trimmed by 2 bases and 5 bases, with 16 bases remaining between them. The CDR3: CASSFVWGAGETQYF. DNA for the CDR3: TGCGCCAGCAGCTTTGTTTGGGGAGCAGGGGAGACCCAGTACTTC.

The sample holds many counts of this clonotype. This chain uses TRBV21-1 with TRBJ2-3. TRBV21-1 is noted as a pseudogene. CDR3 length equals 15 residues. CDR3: CASRYYRLRTDTQYF. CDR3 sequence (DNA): TGTGCCAGCAGGTATTACCGCCTGCGGACAGATACGCAGTATTTT.

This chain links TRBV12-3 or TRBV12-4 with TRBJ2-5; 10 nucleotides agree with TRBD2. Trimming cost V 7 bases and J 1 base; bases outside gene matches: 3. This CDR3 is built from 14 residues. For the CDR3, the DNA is TGTGCCAGCACCCTAGCGGGGGTCCAAGAGACCCAGTACTTC. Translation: CASTLAGVQETQYF.

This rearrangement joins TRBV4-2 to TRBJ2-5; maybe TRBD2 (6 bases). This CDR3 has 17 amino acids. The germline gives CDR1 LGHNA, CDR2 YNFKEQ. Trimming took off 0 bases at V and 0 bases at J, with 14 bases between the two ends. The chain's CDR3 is CASSQDLGLGNQETQYF. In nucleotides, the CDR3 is TGTGCCAGCAGCCAAGATCTGGGACTCGGTAACCAAGAGACCCAGTACTTC.

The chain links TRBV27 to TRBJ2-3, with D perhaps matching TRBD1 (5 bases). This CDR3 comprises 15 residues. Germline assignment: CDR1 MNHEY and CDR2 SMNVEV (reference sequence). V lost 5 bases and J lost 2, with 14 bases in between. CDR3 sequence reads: CASSPRAGHTDTQYF. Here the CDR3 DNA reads TGTGCCAGCAGTCCCCGGGCAGGACACACAGATACGCAGTATTTT.

The CDR3, as DNA: TGTGCCATCAGGACGACTAGCGAATCGATCGAGCAGTACTTC. Translation gives CAIRTTSESIEQYF. The genes are TRBV10-3 and TRBJ2-7, with 8 bases fitting TRBD2. The CDR3 runs to 14 residues. CDR1 and CDR2 (germline): ENHRY, SYGVKD. Unmatched junction bases numbered 10, after V lost 6 bases and J lost 6 bases.

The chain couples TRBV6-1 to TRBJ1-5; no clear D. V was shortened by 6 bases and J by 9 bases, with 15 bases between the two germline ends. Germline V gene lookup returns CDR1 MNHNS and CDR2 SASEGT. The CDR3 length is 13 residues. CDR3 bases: TGTGCCAGCAGAGGACCCAGTCCTCGGCCCCAGCATTTT. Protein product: CASRGPSPRPQHF.

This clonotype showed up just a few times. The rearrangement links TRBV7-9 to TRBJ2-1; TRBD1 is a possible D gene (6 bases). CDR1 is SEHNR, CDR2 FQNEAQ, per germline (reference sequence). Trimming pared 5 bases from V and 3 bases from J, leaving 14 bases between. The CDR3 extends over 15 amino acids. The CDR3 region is CASSKTGGGYNEQFF. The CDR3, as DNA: TGTGCCAGCAGCAAGACAGGCGGAGGCTACAATGAGCAGTTCTTC.

CDR3 residues: CASSSFVGANEQFF. As DNA, the CDR3 is TGTGCCAGCAGTTCCTTCGTGGGTGCGAATGAGCAGTTCTTC. This sequence joins TRBV6-5 and TRBJ2-1, with no clear D. In germline, CDR1 is MNHEY, CDR2 SVGAGI. The CDR3 runs to 14 residues. V lost 4 bases to trimming and J lost 7 bases, with 14 bases between them.

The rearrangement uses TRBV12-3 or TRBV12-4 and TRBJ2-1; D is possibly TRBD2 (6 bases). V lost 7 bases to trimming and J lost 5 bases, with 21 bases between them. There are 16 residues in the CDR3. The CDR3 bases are TGTGCCAGCACCCGTAGGGCGGGGATGGGGGACAATGAGCAGTTCTTC. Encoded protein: CASTRRAGMGDNEQFF.

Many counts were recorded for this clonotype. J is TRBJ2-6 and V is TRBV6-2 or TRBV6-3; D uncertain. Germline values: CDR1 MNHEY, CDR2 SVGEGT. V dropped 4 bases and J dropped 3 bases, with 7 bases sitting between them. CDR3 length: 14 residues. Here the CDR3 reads CASSWTGGANVLTF. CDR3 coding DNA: TGTGCCAGCAGTTGGACGGGTGGGGCCAACGTCCTGACTTTC.

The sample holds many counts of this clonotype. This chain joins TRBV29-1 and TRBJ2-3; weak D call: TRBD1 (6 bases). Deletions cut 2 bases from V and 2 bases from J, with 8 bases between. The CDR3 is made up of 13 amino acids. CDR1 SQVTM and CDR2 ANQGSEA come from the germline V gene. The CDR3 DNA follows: TGCAGCGTTGAAAGGACAGCCACAGATACGCAGTATTTT. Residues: CSVERTATDTQYF.

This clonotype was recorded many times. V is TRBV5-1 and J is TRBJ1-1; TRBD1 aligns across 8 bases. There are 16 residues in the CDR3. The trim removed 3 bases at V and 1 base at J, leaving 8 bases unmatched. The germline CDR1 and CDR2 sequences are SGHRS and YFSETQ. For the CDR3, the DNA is TGCGCCAGCAGCTCTATCCGGACAGGGACGAACACTGAAGCTTTCTTT. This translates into CASSSIRTGTNTEAFF.